Listed below are T cell receptor beta chains from one sample, sequenced in a study of molecular identifiers for immune sequencing clone quantification. MiXCR, run by TCRdb on the PCR reads, gives a single entry per CDR3 protein. Among 30,000 to 40,000 distinct CDR3 sequences listed, under 20% were seen once. The sequencing input was naive CD8+ T cells from blood, with Jurkat cell RNA spiked in. These receptors all come from a human donor in good health. Some libraries in this study had Jurkat cell RNA spiked in. Both conserved end residues are part of each CDR3. A D gene is named only where the DNA matches it firmly. Clone sizes are given selectively: once, few, many, or a class where the clone is expanded.

j_call clone_size v_call cdr3_length d_call cdr3_nt cdr3_aa
TRBJ1-6 medium-sized TRBV14 13 . TGTGCCAGCAGCCAAGTCCCCGGCTCACCCCTCCACTTT CASSQVPGSPLHF
TRBJ2-1 . TRBV7-8 15 TRBD2 TGTGCCAGCAGCTTAGCTAGCGGGGGCCCCAATGAGCAGTTCTTC CASSLASGGPNEQFF
TRBJ2-7 many TRBV4-1 14 TRBD1 TGCGCCAGCAGCCTAGGGACAGGGACCTACGAGCAGTACTTC CASSLGTGTYEQYF
TRBJ2-3 medium-sized TRBV7-2 14 TRBD2 TGTGCCAGCAGCCCACTAGCGGGAGGAGATACGCAGTATTTT CASSPLAGGDTQYF
TRBJ2-4 many TRBV10-1 15 . TGCGCCTACCGGGTTCGGGGATGGCCCAAAAACATTCAGTACTTC CAYRVRGWPKNIQYF
TRBJ2-7 many TRBV30 12 . TGTGCCTGGAGCCTGATGGCCTACGAGCAGTACTTC CAWSLMAYEQYF
TRBJ2-1 many TRBV11-2 13 . TGTGCCAGCAGCGGAGGGGGGGTTTACCCTGCGTTCTTC CASSGGGVYPAFF
TRBJ2-7 few TRBV6-1 13 . TGTGCCAGCAGCTGGGACGGCAACTACGAGCAGTACTTC CASSWDGNYEQYF
TRBJ2-2 . TRBV5-5 17 TRBD2 TGTGCCAGCAGCTTAATTGTGGCGGGAGGATCCCCCGGGGAGCTGTTTTTT CASSLIVAGGSPGELFF
TRBJ2-3 many TRBV12-3/TRBV12-4 13 TRBD1 TGTGCCAGCAGCGAAAGGGACAGCCAAACGCAGTATTTT CASSERDSQTQYF
TRBJ2-1 many TRBV7-6 16 TRBD1 TGTGCCAGCAGCTTGAAGACAGGGTTTTACTACAATGAGCAGTTCTTC CASSLKTGFYYNEQFF
TRBJ2-1 few TRBV7-9 13 . TGTGCCAGCAGCTTAGGGGTTGCGAATGAGCAGTTCTTC CASSLGVANEQFF
TRBJ2-3 many TRBV5-1 15 . TGCGCCAGCACCCCCCGGATAAGGGGCACAGATACGCAGTATTTT CASTPRIRGTDTQYF
TRBJ2-2 many TRBV7-2 16 TRBD1 TGTGCCAGCAGCTCGGGACAGGGGGCGCTTTCCGGGGAGCTGTTTTTT CASSSGQGALSGELFF
TRBJ2-3 few TRBV12-3/TRBV12-4 13 . TGTGCCAGCAGTTTAGCGAGCACAGATATGCAGTATTTT CASSLASTDMQYF
TRBJ2-5 many TRBV10-3 13 . TGTGCCATCAGTGGGGCCGATCAAGAGACCCAGTACTTC CAISGADQETQYF
TRBJ2-7 many TRBV14 17 TRBD2 TGTGCCAGCAGCCAAGCCCCTCGACTAGCGGGAGTCTACGAGCAGTACTTC CASSQAPRLAGVYEQYF
TRBJ1-5 . TRBV6-2/TRBV6-3 14 TRBD1 TGTGCCAGCAGTTACGGGGAGGGGGCTCAGCCCCAGCATTTT CASSYGEGAQPQHF
TRBJ2-5 . TRBV9 13 . TGTGCCAGCAGCGGAGCGGTCCAAGAGACCCAGTACTTC CASSGAVQETQYF
TRBJ2-3 medium-sized TRBV23-1 18 TRBD1 TGCGCCAGCAGTCAACTCCCCTATAGGGGGCGAGGGACAGATACGCAGTATTTT CASSQLPYRGRGTDTQYF
TRBJ1-6 few TRBV7-9 15 . TGTGCCAGCAGCTTAGTTGGGCAGGGAGAGTCACCCCTCCACTTT CASSLVGQGESPLHF
TRBJ2-1 . TRBV7-2 14 . TGTGCCAGCAGCTTAGATAGGGTTAACAATGAGCAGTTCTTC CASSLDRVNNEQFF
TRBJ2-5 many TRBV23-1 15 TRBD1 TGCGCCAGCAGTCAATCCCGGGACAGGGGGGAGACCCAGTACTTC CASSQSRDRGETQYF
TRBJ2-7 . TRBV29-1 12 . TGCAGCGCTGAGACAGGCGCCTACGAGCAGTACTTC CSAETGAYEQYF
TRBJ1-1 many TRBV29-1 13 . TGCAGCGTTTGGCTCGCTGGGGACACTGAAGCTTTCTTT CSVWLAGDTEAFF
TRBJ2-2 many TRBV13 16 . TGTGCCAGCAGCTTAGGAGTCACCCTCCCCACCGGGGAGCTGTTTTTT CASSLGVTLPTGELFF
TRBJ2-3 . TRBV24-1 14 . TGTGCCACCAGTGAGTCCCCGGGCACAGATACGCAGTATTTT CATSESPGTDTQYF
TRBJ2-3 many TRBV6-2/TRBV6-3 14 TRBD2 TGTGCCAGCAGTTTCCGACTAGCCACAGATACGCAGTATTTT CASSFRLATDTQYF
TRBJ1-5 many TRBV6-5 13 . TGTGCCAGCAGTTACTCCGGAGATCAGCCCCAGCATTTT CASSYSGDQPQHF
TRBJ2-7 many TRBV7-9 13 . TGTGCCAGCGGCCAAACAGGGAGGTACGAGCAGTACTTC CASGQTGRYEQYF
TRBJ2-5 many TRBV27 14 TRBD1 TGTGCCAGCAGAGACACAGGGGGTAAAGAGACCCAGTACTTC CASRDTGGKETQYF
TRBJ1-1 . TRBV5-4 13 . TGTGCCAGCAGCTATAGGGCGAACACTGAAGCTTTCTTT CASSYRANTEAFF
TRBJ2-1 many TRBV7-2 12 . TGTGCCAGCAGCAACGGGGCAGGGGACCAGTTCTTC CASSNGAGDQFF
TRBJ2-7 . TRBV19 15 TRBD1 TGTGCCAGTAGTCCGGGGACAGGGAGCTCCTACGAGCAGTACTTC CASSPGTGSSYEQYF
TRBJ2-3 . TRBV20-1 15 TRBD1 TGCAGTGCTAGAGAGGGACAGTACTTCACAGATACGCAGTATTTT CSAREGQYFTDTQYF
TRBJ1-6 . TRBV21-1 14 . TGTGCCAGCAGCAAAGGACGGCCAAATTCACCCCTCTACTTT CASSKGRPNSPLYF